The 20 T cell receptor beta chains listed next were all sequenced from one sample in a study of blood T cell repertoires in COVID-19. Clones were read by immunoSEQ multiplex PCR, and TCRdb kept only the in-frame ones, dropping some. In the table there are about 170,000 clones, 80% to 90% of which are singletons. The sequenced sample was peripheral blood. These receptors were taken from a man aged 18 to 30 with active or convalescent COVID-19.

This clone was counted a few times. The rearrangement joins TRBV7-2 to TRBJ1-6; D not certain. The V and J ends lost 1 base and 6 bases respectively, with 7 bases between them. The CDR3 has 14 residues. Germline V gene data show CDR1 as SGHTA and CDR2 as FQGNSA. The CDR3 here is CASSLVPVNSPLHF. Written as DNA, the CDR3 is TGTGCCAGCAGCTTAGTACCGGTTAATTCACCCCTCCACTTT.

The V and J genes are TRBV3-1 (or the pseudogene TRBV3-2) and TRBJ2-5; 12 bases fit TRBD2. The germline V gene has CDR1 LGHDT and CDR2 YNNKEL (reference sequence). The CDR3 extends over 17 amino acids. V shed 5 bases and J 5 bases; nucleotides not matched to a gene: 12. The CDR3, as DNA: TGTGCCAGCAGCTCACTAGCGGGGGGCCGGGGGGTTGAGACCCAGTACTTC. It translates to CASSSLAGGRGVETQYF.

The chain employs TRBV7-9 and TRBJ2-7; the match to TRBD2 covers 9 bases. Per germline, CDR1 SEHNR and CDR2 FQNEAQ (reference sequence). This CDR3 is 14 amino acids long. Trimming removed 10 bases from V and 0 bases from J; junction bases left unmatched: 7. The CDR3 here is CATQASGVSYEQYF. The CDR3 nucleotides are TGTGCCACGCAGGCTAGCGGGGTCTCCTACGAGCAGTACTTC. The full variable domain, with the rest looked up from reference TRBV7-9 and TRBJ2-7, is DTGVSQNPRHKITKRGQNVTFRCDPISEHNRLYWYRQTLGQGPEFLTYFQNEAQLEKSRLLSDRFSAERPKGSFSTLEIQRTEQGDSAMYLCATQASGVSYEQYFGPGTRLTVT.

V and J are TRBV6-4 and TRBJ1-2, with D possibly matching TRBD1 (5 bases). This CDR3 has 13 amino acids. The germline CDR1 and CDR2 sequences are MRHNA and SNTAGT. Trimming pared 6 bases from V and 6 bases from J, leaving 14 bases between. CDR3: CASRPSGLHGYTF. DNA of the CDR3: TGTGCCAGCAGGCCCTCGGGACTCCATGGCTACACCTTC.

The chain is built from TRBV11-2 and TRBJ2-2, with 9 positions matching TRBD2. V shed 1 base and J 5 bases; nucleotides not matched to a gene: 5. Germline V lookup: CDR1 SGHAT, CDR2 FQNNGV. The CDR3 is made up of 16 amino acids. DNA of the CDR3: TGTGCCAGCAGCTTAGGGCTAGCGGGATATACCGGGGAGCTGTTTTTT. It is translated as CASSLGLAGYTGELFF.

The V call is TRBV27, the J call TRBJ1-1; D gene unclear. CDR1 is MNHEY and CDR2 is SMNVEV in the germline V gene (reference sequence). There are 13 residues in the CDR3. Trimming left V 6 bases short and J 0 bases short, with 8 bases between. The CDR3 region is CASRALMNTEAFF. The CDR3 DNA reads TGTGCCAGCAGGGCTTTGATGAACACTGAAGCTTTCTTT.

The chain uses TRBV2 and TRBJ2-2, with D perhaps TRBD1 (6 bases). V lost 6 bases and J 3 bases, leaving 14 bases between the germline ends. CDR1 and CDR2 from the germline V gene are SNHLY and FYNNEI. The CDR3 length is 15 residues. The CDR3 nucleotides are TGTGCCAGCAGGGGTGCACAGGGATACACCGGGGAGCTGTTTTTT. Translation: CASRGAQGYTGELFF.

The chain is built from TRBV19 and TRBJ1-5; 9 bases are shared with TRBD1. The V and J ends lost 3 bases and 6 bases, in that order; junction bases with no gene match: 6. The germline gives CDR1 LNHDA, CDR2 SQIVND (reference sequence). The CDR3 spans 15 residues. In DNA, the CDR3 is TGTGCCAGTAGTATTTTTCGGACAGGGGTTCAGCCCCAGCATTTT. It encodes CASSIFRTGVQPQHF. The variable domain in full, with the rest retrieved from reference TRBV19 and TRBJ1-5, is DGGITQSPKYLFRKEGQNVTLSCEQNLNHDAMYWYRQDPGQGLRLIYYSQIVNDFQKGDIAEGYSVSREKKESFPLTVTSAQKNPTAFYLCASSIFRTGVQPQHFGDGTRLSIL.

This chain links TRBV27 with TRBJ1-2; 10 bases are a match to TRBD1. With V trimmed by 7 bases and J by 4 bases, 3 bases remained unmatched. The germline CDR1 and CDR2 sequences are MNHEY and SMNVEV (reference sequence). This CDR3 has 13 amino acids. The CDR3 sequence is CASTDRGTYGYTF. CDR3 DNA sequence: TGTGCCAGCACGGACAGGGGGACCTATGGCTACACCTTC.

The chain is built from TRBV30 and TRBJ2-3, with D uncertain. Trimming took off 4 bases at V and 5 bases at J, with 10 bases between the two ends. Germline CDR1 GTSNPN, CDR2 SVGIG (reference sequence). This CDR3 spans 12 amino acids. The CDR3 loop is CAWTGGEDTQYF. The CDR3 coding sequence is TGTGCCTGGACCGGCGGAGAAGATACGCAGTATTTT.

Only a few counts were recorded for this clone. CDR3 bases: TGTGCCATCAGTGAGAGTCAGAACCACGAGCAGTACGTC. It yields the protein CAISESQNHEQYV. This chain joins TRBV10-3 and TRBJ2-7; D gene ambiguous. The V end lost 2 bases, the J end lost 5 bases, and 10 bases lay between the germline ends. The CDR3 loop spans 13 amino acids. Germline CDR1 and CDR2: ENHRY and SYGVKD.

This clone was seen only once. The chain couples TRBV21-1 to TRBJ2-2; the D call in the table, TRBD2, was not verified against the DNA. TRBV21-1 counts as a pseudogene. CDR3 size: 19 residues. Here the CDR3 reads CASSNNYGRLAVNTGELFF. CDR3 nucleotide sequence: TGTGCCAGCAGCAATAACTACGGCAGGCTAGCGGTGAACACCGGGGAGCTGTTTTTT.

The J gene is TRBJ2-7, the V gene TRBV21-1; TRBD1 reflects the table's D call only, with no check against the DNA. TRBV21-1 has pseudogene status. The CDR3 loop spans 16 amino acids. The CDR3 sequence is CASRRRQGAGDYEQYV. CDR3 nucleotide sequence: TGTGCCAGCAGAAGAAGGCAGGGGGCCGGAGACTACGAGCAGTACGTC.

This clone was counted a single time. The chain is built from TRBV23-1 and TRBJ2-7; D is possibly TRBD2 (6 bases). TRBV23-1 is placed among ORFs of uncertain function. Trimming left V 6 bases short and J 4 bases short, with 22 bases between. The CDR3 is made up of 16 amino acids. The CDR3 sequence is CASRQGSATRGYEQYV. CDR3 sequence (DNA): TGCGCCAGCAGGCAGGGTTCTGCGACTCGGGGGTACGAGCAGTACGTC.

In this sample, this clone turned up a few times. The chain recombines TRBV5-6 with TRBJ1-2; possible D gene TRBD1, 6 bases. Looked up from germline, CDR1 is SGHDT and CDR2 is YYEEEE. V was pared by 4 bases and J by 4 bases, with 14 bases between. The CDR3 runs to 14 residues. The DNA for the CDR3 is TGTGCCAGCAGCCTGGAGGGAGGGGGCTATGGCTACACCTTC. Its translation is CASSLEGGGYGYTF.

The chain uses TRBV7-3 and TRBJ1-2; 8 bases fit TRBD1. This CDR3 contains 15 residues. Germline V gene sequence: CDR1 SGHTA, CDR2 FQGTGA. J lost 3 bases, V lost 5 bases, and 8 bases had no gene match. The DNA of the CDR3 is TGTGCCAGCAGCCCGCAGGGGGCGAGTCACTATGGCTACACCTTC. Translated, it gives CASSPQGASHYGYTF.

This chain's CDR3 is CASSVAGGYTF. CDR3 in DNA: TGTGCCAGCAGCGTAGCGGGAGGCTACACCTTC. This chain links TRBV9 with TRBJ1-2; no reliable D call. Germline V lookup: CDR1 SGDLS, CDR2 YYNGEE. The CDR3 is made up of 11 amino acids. V gave up 0 bases and J gave up 8 bases, with 5 bases separating them. Drawing the rest from reference TRBV9 and TRBJ1-2, the complete variable domain is DSGVTQTPKHLITATGQRVTLRCSPRSGDLSVYWYQQSLDQGLQFLIQYYNGEERAKGNILERFSAQQFPDLHSELNLSSLELGDSALYFCASSVAGGYTFGSGTRLTVV.

The rearrangement links TRBV20-1 to TRBJ2-7; no definite D call. Germline V gene sequence: CDR1 DFQATT, CDR2 SNEGSKA (reference sequence). There are 11 residues in the CDR3. V lost 4 bases to trimming and J lost 6 bases, with 10 bases between them. The DNA for the CDR3 is TGCAGTGCTACCTCCACGGTCGAGCAGTACTTC. Residues: CSATSTVEQYF.

The chain carries TRBV7-9 and TRBJ2-2, with D possibly being TRBD2 (5 bases). Germline loops: CDR1 SEHNR, CDR2 FQNEAQ (reference sequence). CDR3 length equals 13 residues. V was trimmed by 5 bases and J by 4 bases, leaving 8 bases between them. CDR3 nucleotide sequence: TGTGCCAGCAGCCCTGAGGGCACCGGGGAGCTGTTTTTT. It is translated as CASSPEGTGELFF.

Only one count was recorded for this clone. This rearrangement joins TRBV2 to TRBJ1-5; 9 positions match TRBD1. The CDR3 contains 14 residues. With V trimmed by 5 bases and J by 6 bases, 5 bases remained unmatched. The V gene's germline CDR1 is SNHLY and CDR2 FYNNEI. The DNA of the CDR3 is TGTGCCAGCAGTCGCGAGACAGGGGGTCAGCCCCAGCATTTT. Translating it yields CASSRETGGQPQHF.